One and the same sample provided the 16 T cell receptor beta chains below, sequenced in a study of regulatory T cells in long-lasting Graves disease (dated by TCRdb to the early 2020s). The protocol used for the library was multiplex PCR. Data came from an Illumina HiSeq 4000. iRepertoire HTBI primers and Arm-PCR amplification of CDR3 regions were used to construct TCR beta libraries. TCRdb applied fastp at Q25 and MiXCR to the public reads, then kept only in-frame beta chains. A single entry per CDR3 protein holds the most common genes and DNA from its merged rows. In all, the sample holds approximately 400,000 distinct CDR3 sequences, and just under 15% of those were seen once. Jointly, the top ten make up around 15% of the sample. The label giving this sample's time point can be read as: newly diagnosed GD, antithyroid drugs for less than 3 months. For both TCR sequencing and RNA sequencing, RNA was extracted from PBMCs using TRIzol.

These data also formed part of another study, on T cells in Graves' hyperthyroidism and ophthalmopathy.

The sequenced sample was peripheral blood mononuclear cells (PBMCs), obtained at new diagnosis, from a patient treated with antithyroid drugs. The origin of the receptors is a woman in her twenties or thirties with Graves disease. Donor details come from another sample of the same person, matched by shared clones.

This clonotype appeared a few times. V gene TRBV18 combines with J gene TRBJ1-1; 8 bases line up with TRBD1. CDR3 size: 15 residues. CDR1 is KGHSH, CDR2 LQKENI, per germline. V shed 0 bases and J 8 bases; nucleotides not matched to a gene: 8. CDR3 bases: TGTGCCAGCTCACCACCGAGGCAGGGGGCGAGAGAAGCTTTCTTT. It codes for CASSPPRQGAREAFF.

The table lists this clonotype with many counts. This sequence joins TRBV5-1 and TRBJ2-1; D perhaps matches TRBD2 (5 bases). The CDR3 spans 15 residues. The V end was cut by 5 bases, the J end by 10 bases, with 22 bases between. Germline CDR1 is SGHRS and CDR2 is YFSETQ. Written as DNA, the CDR3 is TGCGCCAGCAGTCTGGAGGTCGCGGGCGCCGGGGAGCAGTTCTTC. This translates into CASSLEVAGAGEQFF. Full variable domain (remainder filled in from reference TRBV5-1 and TRBJ2-1): KAGVTQTPRYLIKTRGQQVTLSCSPISGHRSVSWYQQTPGQGLQFLFEYFSETQRNKGNFPGRFSGRQFSNSRSEMNVSTLELGDSALYLCASSLEVAGAGEQFFGPGTRLTVL.

This chain uses TRBV19 with TRBJ2-5, with 10 bases that match TRBD1. The CDR3 is 15 residues long. From germline, CDR1 is LNHDA and CDR2 SQIVND (reference sequence). V lost 1 base, J lost 5 bases, and 4 bases stayed unmatched. CDR3 region: CASSIGTGGSETQYF. The CDR3 coding sequence is TGTGCCAGTAGTATAGGGACAGGGGGATCGGAGACCCAGTACTTC.

This clonotype was detected many times. The rearrangement links TRBV30 to TRBJ2-2; maybe TRBD2 (6 bases). In germline, CDR1 is GTSNPN, CDR2 SVGIG (reference sequence). The ends were cut back, 7 bases at V and 5 bases at J, with 17 bases in the middle. CDR3 length: 14 amino acids. The DNA of the CDR3 is TGTGCCTCGGGGACGAGCGGAGGGACCGGGGAGCTGTTTTTT. Its translation: CASGTSGGTGELFF.

This clonotype was seen only a few times. V and J are TRBV7-9 and TRBJ1-4, with D unclear. This CDR3 has 12 residues. V was shortened by 1 base and J by 13 bases, with 10 bases between the two germline ends. Germline CDR1 reads SEHNR; CDR2 reads FQNEAQ (reference sequence). The chain's CDR3 is CASSLGASGLFF. The DNA for the CDR3 is TGTGCCAGCAGCTTAGGCGCCTCGGGACTGTTTTTT.

This clonotype was seen repeatedly, ten times or more. The chain has TRBV11-2 and TRBJ2-2; TRBD1 is a possible D gene (6 bases). Between the trimmed V and J ends, which lost 0 bases and 4 bases, there was a span of 15 bases. Germline V gene data show CDR1 as SGHAT and CDR2 as FQNNGV. The CDR3 length is 17 residues. The CDR3 sequence is CASSLDFTGIVTGELFF. The DNA for the CDR3 is TGTGCCAGCAGCTTAGATTTCACAGGGATAGTCACCGGGGAGCTGTTTTTT.

In regard to this clonotype: A single base separates this from a much larger clone, so it may be a read error. The V call is TRBV27, the J call TRBJ2-1, with D possibly being TRBD1 (5 bases). Germline-derived CDR1 and CDR2 are MNHEY and SMNVEV (reference sequence). This CDR3 comprises 18 residues. The V end lost 2 bases, the J end lost 7 bases, and 24 bases lay between the germline ends. The CDR3 loop is CASSLRTRGFQAKNEQFF. The CDR3 DNA reads TGTGCCAGCAGTTTAAGGACAAGGGGCTTCCAAGCCAAGAATGAGCAGTTCTTC.

This clonotype has ten or more counts. V is TRBV6-1 and J is TRBJ1-1; D is uncertain. This CDR3 is built from 12 residues. Per germline, CDR1 MNHNS and CDR2 SASEGT. The V end was cut by 5 bases, the J end by 0 bases, with 4 bases between. The CDR3 sequence: CASSRMNTEAFF. As DNA, the CDR3 is TGTGCCAGCAGTAGAATGAACACTGAAGCTTTCTTT.

The V call is TRBV5-6, the J call TRBJ2-7; D unclear. The V and J ends lost 3 bases and 6 bases respectively, with 22 bases between them. Germline CDR1 SGHDT, CDR2 YYEEEE. There are 16 residues in the CDR3. The CDR3 region has the DNA TGTGCCAGCAGCTGGGAAGGCACCACCTTTCTTCCCGAGCAGTACTTC. It yields the protein CASSWEGTTFLPEQYF.

The sample holds many counts of this clonotype. This chain joins TRBV3-1 and TRBJ1-1; a weak D match, TRBD1 (5 bases). The CDR3 contains 15 residues. CDR1 and CDR2 (germline): LGHDT, YNNKEL (reference sequence). Trimming took 8 bases from V and 1 from J, leaving 17 bases between them. This CDR3 reads CASRSHGGPNTEAFF. The DNA for the CDR3 is TGTGCCAGCCGTTCGCACGGGGGACCGAACACTGAAGCTTTCTTT.

The chain combines TRBV28 with TRBJ2-2; no clear D gene. CDR3 length: 12 amino acids. Germline V gene sequence: CDR1 MDHEN, CDR2 SYDVKM. The V gene lost 5 bases and the J gene lost 5 bases, with 6 bases spanning the gap. Here the CDR3 DNA reads TGTGCCAGCAGTGAGAAAACCGGGGAGCTGTTTTTT. Its protein is CASSEKTGELFF.

This clonotype appeared many times. The chain has TRBV5-1 and TRBJ2-7, with D possibly being TRBD1 (6 bases). CDR3 length equals 14 residues. Germline V gives CDR1 SGHRS, CDR2 YFSETQ. V lost 4 bases to trimming and J lost 3 bases, with 14 bases between them. CDR3 in DNA: TGCGCCAGCAGCGTAGACAGGACCCTCTACGAGCAGTACTTC. Protein sequence: CASSVDRTLYEQYF.

This clonotype occurred many times. This chain links TRBV11-2 with TRBJ2-5; TRBD2 aligns across 13 bases. V lost 4 bases, J lost 2 bases, and 7 bases stayed unmatched. The germline gives CDR1 SGHAT, CDR2 FQNNGV. The CDR3 is made up of 17 amino acids. CDR3 amino acids: CASSYRTSGRGQETQYF. The DNA of the CDR3 is TGTGCCAGCAGCTACCGGACTAGCGGGAGAGGGCAAGAGACCCAGTACTTC.

Many counts were recorded for this clonotype. The V gene is TRBV10-3, the J gene TRBJ2-2, with TRBD1 as a possible D gene (6 bases). The CDR3 spans 15 residues. V shed 2 bases and J shed 2 bases, with 9 bases lying between them. Germline lookup yields CDR1 ENHRY and CDR2 SYGVKD. CDR3 sequence reads: CAISEGDTNTGELFF. The CDR3 nucleotides read TGTGCCATCAGTGAGGGGGACACTAACACCGGGGAGCTGTTTTTT.

This chain links TRBV6-5 with TRBJ1-1; 9 bases fit TRBD1. Per the germline V gene, CDR1 is MNHEY and CDR2 is SVGAGI. V shed 4 bases and J 0 bases; nucleotides not matched to a gene: 12. The CDR3 runs to 18 residues. CDR3 loop: CASSLAHGTGIMNTEAFF. In DNA, the CDR3 is TGTGCCAGCAGTTTGGCCCACGGGACAGGGATAATGAACACTGAAGCTTTCTTT.

This clonotype has just a few counts. V and J are TRBV2 and TRBJ2-5; a weak D match, TRBD2 (6 bases). Trimming stripped 7 bases from V and 3 bases from J, with 9 bases between. This CDR3 is 12 amino acids long. The germline V gene encodes CDR1 SNHLY and CDR2 FYNNEI. This CDR3 is CASTGGEETQYF. The CDR3 DNA reads TGTGCCAGCACCGGCGGGGAAGAGACCCAGTACTTC.